Listed here are 9 T cell receptor beta chains from one sample, sequenced in a study of shared clonotypes between healthy human individuals. This table comes from immunoSEQ multiplex PCR, and its TCRdb copy is limited to in-frame clones, with some not included. The sample has about 2.4 million clones; roughly nine tenths are singletons. The specimen was naive CD4+ T cells sorted from blood. The subset: CD45RA+ positively selected. These TCRs come from a man aged 18 to 35 in good health.

This chain uses TRBV5-6 with TRBJ1-1; TRBD1 agrees at 8 bases. J was trimmed by 0 bases and V by 5 bases; bases with no gene match: 9. Per germline, CDR1 SGHDT and CDR2 YYEEEE. The CDR3 contains 16 residues. The CDR3 sequence is CASSRTGTEVNTEAFF. CDR3 DNA sequence: TGTGCCAGCAGTCGGACAGGGACAGAGGTGAACACTGAAGCTTTCTTT.

V and J are TRBV2 and TRBJ2-1; 14 positions agree with TRBD2. CDR1 SNHLY and CDR2 FYNNEI come from the germline V gene. The length of the CDR3 is 16 residues. Germline trimming cut 6 bases from V and 11 bases from J; bases unmatched to any gene: 12. CDR3: CASSQDGGLAGAKQFF. CDR3 nucleotide sequence: TGTGCCAGCAGCCAAGACGGGGGACTAGCGGGAGCCAAGCAGTTCTTC.

A word on this clone: The same CDR3 arises from other DNA sequences in this sample as well. The chain carries TRBV7-2 and TRBJ1-5, with a tentative D call TRBD1 (6 bases). The V end lost 3 bases, the J end lost 1 base, and 13 bases lay between the germline ends. The V gene's germline CDR1 is SGHTA and CDR2 FQGNSA. The length of the CDR3 is 16 residues. The CDR3 bases are TGTGCCAGCAGCTTGGTGGGGGCTGGAAGCAATCAGCCCCAGCATTTT. Protein sequence: CASSLVGAGSNQPQHF. Full variable domain (rest looked up from reference TRBV7-2 and TRBJ1-5): GAGVSQSPSNKVTEKGKDVELRCDPISGHTALYWYRQSLGQGLEFLIYFQGNSAPDKSGLPSDRFSAERTGGSVSTLTIQRTQQEDSAVYLCASSLVGAGSNQPQHFGDGTRLSIL.

V gene TRBV7-2 combines with J gene TRBJ1-3, with D perhaps TRBD1 (6 bases). Germline V lookup: CDR1 SGHTA, CDR2 FQGNSA. V gave up 1 base and J gave up 0 bases, with 10 bases separating them. The CDR3 is 16 residues long. CDR3 bases: TGTGCCAGCAGCTTAGTCAGGGGCCTCTCTGGAAACACCATATATTTT. It encodes CASSLVRGLSGNTIYF.

The chain uses TRBV9 and TRBJ2-7; D might be TRBD2 (6 bases). Germline lookup yields CDR1 SGDLS and CDR2 YYNGEE. Trimming cost V 0 bases and J 6 bases, with 13 bases left between them. The CDR3 contains 14 residues. CDR3 DNA: TGTGCCAGCAGCGTAGCCCCACTGGGAGGCGAGCAGTACTTC. Translation gives CASSVAPLGGEQYF.

Comment on this clone: Distinct nucleotide sequences in the sample also encode this CDR3. The chain joins TRBV5-4 to TRBJ1-1; D is possibly TRBD1 (6 bases). The CDR3 loop spans 14 amino acids. The V end lost 2 bases, the J end lost 4 bases, and 12 bases lay between the germline ends. CDR1 is SGHNT and CDR2 is YYREEE in the germline V gene (reference sequence). The CDR3: CASSFGGGGTEAFF. The DNA of the CDR3 is TGTGCCAGCAGCTTCGGGGGCGGGGGCACTGAAGCTTTCTTT.

This rearrangement joins TRBV6-6 to TRBJ1-2, with D tentatively TRBD1 (6 bases). Germline lookup yields CDR1 MNHNY and CDR2 SVGAGI (reference sequence). The ends were cut back, 3 bases at V and 6 bases at J, with 11 bases in the middle. CDR3 length: 13 amino acids. CDR3 sequence: CASSYFQGNGYTF. DNA for the CDR3: TGTGCCAGCAGTTATTTTCAGGGGAATGGCTACACCTTC.

J is TRBJ2-1 and V is TRBV6-4; D is uncertain. The CDR3 spans 15 residues. V was trimmed by 3 bases and J by 0 bases, leaving 9 bases between them. From germline, CDR1 is MRHNA and CDR2 SNTAGT. This CDR3 reads CASSEGPSSYNEQFF. CDR3 sequence (DNA): TGTGCCAGCAGTGAAGGACCTAGCTCCTACAATGAGCAGTTCTTC.

The chain couples TRBV4-1 to TRBJ2-3; possible D gene TRBD2, 6 bases. From germline, CDR1 is MGHRA and CDR2 YSYEKL. The CDR3 is made up of 18 amino acids. V dropped 4 bases and J dropped 0 bases, with 20 bases sitting between them. CDR3 loop: CASSLLIAGGSSTDTQYF. CDR3 DNA: TGCGCCAGCAGCCTCCTCATCGCCGGGGGATCTAGCACAGATACGCAGTATTTT.